Following are 5 T cell receptor beta chains from one sample sequenced in a study of blood T cell repertoires in COVID-19. TCRdb's copy holds only in-frame clones and misses some; the assay was immunoSEQ multiplex PCR. The table lists under 350,000 clones, 80% to 90% of them singletons. Source material: PBMCs or T cells enriched from blood (not recorded which). The receptors were gathered from a woman aged 40 to 50 with acute COVID-19.

V is TRBV19 and J is TRBJ1-5; D is perhaps TRBD1 (6 bases). The CDR3 covers 17 residues. V was trimmed by 9 bases and J by 0 bases, leaving 21 bases between them. CDR1 is LNHDA and CDR2 is SQIVND in the germline V gene (reference sequence). In nucleotides, the CDR3 is TGTGCCAGCAATGGGGGACAATTAGTTTATAGCAATCAGCCCCAGCATTTT. Residues: CASNGGQLVYSNQPQHF.

The rearrangement links TRBV18 to TRBJ1-1; TRBD1 might be the D (6 bases). Germline assignment: CDR1 KGHSH and CDR2 LQKENI. The V and J ends lost 4 bases and 4 bases respectively, with 16 bases between them. This CDR3 has 15 amino acids. In nucleotides, the CDR3 is TGTGCCAGCTCACGAACCGCAGGGGTCGGCACTGAAGCTTTCTTT. Its protein product is CASSRTAGVGTEAFF.

The chain is built from TRBV15 and TRBJ1-1; no clear D. This CDR3 contains 14 residues. Trimming cost V 0 bases and J 4 bases, with 9 bases left between them. Germline lookup yields CDR1 LNHNV and CDR2 YYDKDF (reference sequence). CDR3: CATSRDIDSTEAFF. The CDR3 nucleotides are TGTGCCACCAGCAGAGATATCGATAGCACTGAAGCTTTCTTT.

In its sample, this clone was seen a few times. The same CDR3 can be traced to other DNA sequences in this sample. The V call is TRBV28, the J call TRBJ1-1; the D is unclear. V was cut by 6 bases and J by 5 bases, with 10 bases left in between. The length of the CDR3 is 12 residues. CDR1 is MDHEN, CDR2 SYDVKM, per germline. The CDR3 sequence: CASSLRGTEAFF. The CDR3 region has the DNA TGTGCCAGCAGCCTCAGAGGAACTGAAGCTTTCTTT.

This chain joins TRBV6-5 and TRBJ1-5, with D perhaps TRBD1 (6 bases). V lost 8 bases to trimming and J lost 3 bases, with 17 bases between them. Per the germline V gene, CDR1 is MNHEY and CDR2 is SVGAGI. The CDR3 runs 15 residues. The CDR3 DNA sequence: TGTGCCAGCGATAGAGACAGGTCCTACAATCAGCCCCAGCATTTT. This gives the protein CASDRDRSYNQPQHF.